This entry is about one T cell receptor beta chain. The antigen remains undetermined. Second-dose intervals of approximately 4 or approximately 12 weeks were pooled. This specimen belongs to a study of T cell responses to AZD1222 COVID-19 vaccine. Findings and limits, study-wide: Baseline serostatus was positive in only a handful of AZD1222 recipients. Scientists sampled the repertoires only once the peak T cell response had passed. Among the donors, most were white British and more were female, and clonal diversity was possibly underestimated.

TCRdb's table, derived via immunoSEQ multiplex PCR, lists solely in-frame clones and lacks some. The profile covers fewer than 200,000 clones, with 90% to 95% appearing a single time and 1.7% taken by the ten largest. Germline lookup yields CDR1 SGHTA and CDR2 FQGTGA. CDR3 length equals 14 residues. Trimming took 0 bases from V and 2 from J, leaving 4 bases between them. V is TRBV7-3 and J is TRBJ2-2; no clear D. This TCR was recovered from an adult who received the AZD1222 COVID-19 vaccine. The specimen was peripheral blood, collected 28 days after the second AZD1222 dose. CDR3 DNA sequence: TGTGCCAGCAGCTTAACATCAAACACCGGGGAGCTGTTTTTT. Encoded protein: CASSLTSNTGELFF.